This T cell receptor (beta chain) is drawn from a study of T cells after yellow fever vaccination. Looking at the study overall: Where fractions had low cell numbers, libraries were prepared from them with the SMART-Seq v4 Ultra Low Input RNA kit.

From the 5' RACE reads, TCRdb called clonotypes with MiXCR, one entry per CDR3 protein. In the table there are about 220,000 distinct CDR3 sequences, 6.7% of which are singletons. Material: CD4+ T cells sorted from PBMCs, obtained on the day of the yellow fever booster vaccination. The TCR was taken from a man aged 30 to 39 who received the YFV17D yellow fever vaccine.

The CDR3 DNA reads as TGTGCCAGCAGCCTGAATGGGGAGAACACTGAAGCTTTCTTT. It yields the protein CASSLNGENTEAFF. The chain joins TRBV7-3 to TRBJ1-1, with D uncertain. V lost 5 bases and J 1 base, leaving 11 bases between the germline ends. Germline assignment: CDR1 SGHTA and CDR2 FQGTGA. This CDR3 is built from 14 residues.